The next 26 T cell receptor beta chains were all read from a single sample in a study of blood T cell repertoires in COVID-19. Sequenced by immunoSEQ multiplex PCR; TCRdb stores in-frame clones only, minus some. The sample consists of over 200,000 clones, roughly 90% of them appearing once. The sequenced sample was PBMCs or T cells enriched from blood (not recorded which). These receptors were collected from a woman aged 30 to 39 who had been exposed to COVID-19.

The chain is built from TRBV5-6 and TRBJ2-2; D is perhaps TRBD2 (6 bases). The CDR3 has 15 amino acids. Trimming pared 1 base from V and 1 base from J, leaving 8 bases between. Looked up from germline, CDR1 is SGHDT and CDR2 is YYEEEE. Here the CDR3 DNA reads TGTGCCAGCAGCTTGATGCGGGAGAACACCGGGGAGCTGTTTTTT. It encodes CASSLMRENTGELFF. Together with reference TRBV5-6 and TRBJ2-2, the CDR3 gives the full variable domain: DAGVTQSPTHLIKTRGQQVTLRCSPKSGHDTVSWYQQALGQGPQFIFQYYEEEERQRGNFPDRFSGHQFPNYSSELNVNALLLGDSALYLCASSLMRENTGELFFGEGSRLTVL.

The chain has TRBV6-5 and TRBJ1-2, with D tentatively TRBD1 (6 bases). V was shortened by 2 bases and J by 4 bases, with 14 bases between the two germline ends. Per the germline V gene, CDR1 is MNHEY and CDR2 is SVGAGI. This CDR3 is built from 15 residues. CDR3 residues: CASSYTAQDSYGYTF. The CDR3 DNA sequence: TGTGCCAGCAGTTACACCGCTCAGGACAGCTATGGCTACACCTTC.

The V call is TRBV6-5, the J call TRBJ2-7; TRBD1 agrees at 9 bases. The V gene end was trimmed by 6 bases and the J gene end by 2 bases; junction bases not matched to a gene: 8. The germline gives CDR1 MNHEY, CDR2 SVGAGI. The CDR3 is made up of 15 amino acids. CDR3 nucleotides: TGTGCCAGCAGGTCCCACAGGGGGCCAACCTACGAGCAGTACTTC. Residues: CASRSHRGPTYEQYF.

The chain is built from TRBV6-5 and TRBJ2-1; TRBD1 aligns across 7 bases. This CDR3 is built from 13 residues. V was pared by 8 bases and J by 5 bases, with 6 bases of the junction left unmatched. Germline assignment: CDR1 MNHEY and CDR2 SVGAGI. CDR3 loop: CASLGTANNEQFF. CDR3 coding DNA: TGTGCCAGCCTTGGGACAGCAAACAATGAGCAGTTCTTC.

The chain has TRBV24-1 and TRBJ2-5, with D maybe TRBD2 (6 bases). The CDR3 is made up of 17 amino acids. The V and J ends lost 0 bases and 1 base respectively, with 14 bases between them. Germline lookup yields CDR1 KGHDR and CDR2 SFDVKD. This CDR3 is CATSDLPPGETQETQYF. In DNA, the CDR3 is TGTGCCACCAGTGATTTGCCGCCGGGAGAGACCCAAGAGACCCAGTACTTC.

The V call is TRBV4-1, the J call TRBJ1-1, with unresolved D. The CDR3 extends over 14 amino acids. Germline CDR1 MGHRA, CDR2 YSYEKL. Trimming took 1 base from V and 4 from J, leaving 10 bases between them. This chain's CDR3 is CASSQGRGGTEAFF. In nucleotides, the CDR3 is TGCGCCAGCAGCCAAGGTCGGGGTGGCACTGAAGCTTTCTTT.

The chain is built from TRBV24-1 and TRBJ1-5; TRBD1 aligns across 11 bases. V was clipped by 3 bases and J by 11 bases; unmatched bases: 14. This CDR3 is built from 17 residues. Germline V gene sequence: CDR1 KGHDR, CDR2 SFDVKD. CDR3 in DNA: TGTGCCACCAGTGATACCAAGGGGACAGGGGGGGATTGGGCCCAGCATTTT. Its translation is CATSDTKGTGGDWAQHF.

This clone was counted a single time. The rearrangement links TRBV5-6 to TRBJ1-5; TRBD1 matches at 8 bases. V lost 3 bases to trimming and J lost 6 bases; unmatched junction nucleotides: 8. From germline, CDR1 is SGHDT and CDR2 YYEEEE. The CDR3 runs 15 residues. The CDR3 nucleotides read TGTGCCAGCAGCTGGGGCGCAGGGGGCATTCAGCCCCAGCATTTT. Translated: CASSWGAGGIQPQHF. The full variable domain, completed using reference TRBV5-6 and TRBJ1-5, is DAGVTQSPTHLIKTRGQQVTLRCSPKSGHDTVSWYQQALGQGPQFIFQYYEEEERQRGNFPDRFSGHQFPNYSSELNVNALLLGDSALYLCASSWGAGGIQPQHFGDGTRLSIL.

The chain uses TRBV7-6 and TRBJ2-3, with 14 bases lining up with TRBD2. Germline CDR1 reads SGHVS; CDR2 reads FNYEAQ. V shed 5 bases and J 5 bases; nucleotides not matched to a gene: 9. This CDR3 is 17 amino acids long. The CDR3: CASSPWTSGGLKDTQYF. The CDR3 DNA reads TGTGCCAGCAGCCCATGGACTAGCGGGGGGCTGAAAGATACGCAGTATTTT.

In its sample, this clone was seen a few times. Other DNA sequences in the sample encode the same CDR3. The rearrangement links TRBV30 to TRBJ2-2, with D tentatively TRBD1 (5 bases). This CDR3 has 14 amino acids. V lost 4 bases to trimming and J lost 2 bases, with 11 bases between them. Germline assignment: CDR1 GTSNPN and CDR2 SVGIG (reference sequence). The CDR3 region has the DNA TGTGCCTGGAAAAGGCAGGGAAACACCGGGGAGCTGTTTTTT. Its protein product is CAWKRQGNTGELFF.

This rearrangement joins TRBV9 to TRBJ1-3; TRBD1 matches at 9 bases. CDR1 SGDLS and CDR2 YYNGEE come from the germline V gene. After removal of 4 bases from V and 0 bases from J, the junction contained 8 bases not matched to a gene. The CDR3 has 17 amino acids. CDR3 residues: CASSPRPGQGSGNTIYF. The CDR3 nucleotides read TGTGCCAGCAGCCCTCGACCGGGACAGGGCTCTGGAAACACCATATATTTT. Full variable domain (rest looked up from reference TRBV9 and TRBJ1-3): DSGVTQTPKHLITATGQRVTLRCSPRSGDLSVYWYQQSLDQGLQFLIQYYNGEERAKGNILERFSAQQFPDLHSELNLSSLELGDSALYFCASSPRPGQGSGNTIYFGEGSWLTVV.

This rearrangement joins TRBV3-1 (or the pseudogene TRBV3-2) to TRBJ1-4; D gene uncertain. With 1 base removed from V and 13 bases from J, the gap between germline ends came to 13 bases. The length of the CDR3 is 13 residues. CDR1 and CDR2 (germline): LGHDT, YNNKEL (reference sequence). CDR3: CASSQGVGRGLFF. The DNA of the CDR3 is TGTGCCAGCAGCCAAGGGGTCGGACGGGGACTGTTTTTT.

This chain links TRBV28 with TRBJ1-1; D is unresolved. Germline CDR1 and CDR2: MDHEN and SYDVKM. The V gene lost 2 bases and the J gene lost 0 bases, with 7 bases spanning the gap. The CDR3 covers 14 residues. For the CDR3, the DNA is TGTGCCAGCAGTTTACGGGGAATGAACACTGAAGCTTTCTTT. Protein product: CASSLRGMNTEAFF.

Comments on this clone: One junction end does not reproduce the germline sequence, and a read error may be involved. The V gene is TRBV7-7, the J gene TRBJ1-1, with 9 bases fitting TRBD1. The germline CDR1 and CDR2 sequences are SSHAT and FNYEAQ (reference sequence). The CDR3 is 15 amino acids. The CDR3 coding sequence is TGTGCTAGCAGCTCCCAGGGACAGGGTGAGGCTGAAGCTTTCTTT. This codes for CASSSQGQGEAEAFF.

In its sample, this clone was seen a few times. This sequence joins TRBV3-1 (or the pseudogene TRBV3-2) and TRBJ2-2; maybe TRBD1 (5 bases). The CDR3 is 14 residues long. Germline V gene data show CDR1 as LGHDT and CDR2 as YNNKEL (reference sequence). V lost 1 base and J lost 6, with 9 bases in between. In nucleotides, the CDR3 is TGTGCCAGCAGCCAAGCGGCAGGGCCCGGGGAGCTGTTTTTT. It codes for CASSQAAGPGELFF.

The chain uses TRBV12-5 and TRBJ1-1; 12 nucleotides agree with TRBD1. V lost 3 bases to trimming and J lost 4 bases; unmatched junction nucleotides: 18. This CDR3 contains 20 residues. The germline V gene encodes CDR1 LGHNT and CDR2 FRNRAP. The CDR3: CASGFRPQPGQGARGTEAFF. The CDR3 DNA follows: TGTGCTAGTGGTTTTCGACCTCAACCGGGACAGGGGGCGCGGGGCACTGAAGCTTTCTTT.

The DNA of the CDR3 is TGTGCCAGCACCCCCTGGGGGGGAGAAAAACTGTTTTTT. It encodes CASTPWGGEKLFF. The chain links TRBV3-1 (or the pseudogene TRBV3-2) to TRBJ1-4; TRBD1 might be the D (5 bases). This CDR3 spans 13 amino acids. V lost 7 bases and J 8 bases, leaving 14 bases between the germline ends. The V gene's germline CDR1 is LGHDT and CDR2 YNNKEL (reference sequence).

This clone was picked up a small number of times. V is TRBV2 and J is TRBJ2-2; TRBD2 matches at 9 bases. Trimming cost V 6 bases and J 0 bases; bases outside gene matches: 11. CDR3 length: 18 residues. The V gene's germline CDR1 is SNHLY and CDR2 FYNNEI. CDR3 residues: CASSKELAGFPNTGELFF. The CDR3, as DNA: TGTGCCAGCAGCAAGGAGCTAGCGGGGTTCCCGAACACCGGGGAGCTGTTTTTT.

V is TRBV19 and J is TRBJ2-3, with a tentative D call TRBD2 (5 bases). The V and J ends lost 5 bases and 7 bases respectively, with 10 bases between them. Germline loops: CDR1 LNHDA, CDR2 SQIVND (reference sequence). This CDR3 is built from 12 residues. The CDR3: CASSPDGNTQYF. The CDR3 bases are TGTGCCAGTAGTCCCGACGGGAATACGCAGTATTTT.

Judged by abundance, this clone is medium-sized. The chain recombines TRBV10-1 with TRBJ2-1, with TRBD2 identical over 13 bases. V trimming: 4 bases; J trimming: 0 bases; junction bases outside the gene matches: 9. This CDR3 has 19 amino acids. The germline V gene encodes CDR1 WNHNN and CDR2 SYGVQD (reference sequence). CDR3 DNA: TGCGCCAGCAGTGCGCTCGGGACTAGCGGGGATGGCTCCTACAATGAGCAGTTCTTC. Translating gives CASSALGTSGDGSYNEQFF.

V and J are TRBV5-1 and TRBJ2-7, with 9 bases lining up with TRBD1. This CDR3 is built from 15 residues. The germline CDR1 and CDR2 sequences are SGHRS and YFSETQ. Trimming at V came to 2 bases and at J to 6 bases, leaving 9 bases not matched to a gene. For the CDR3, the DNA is TGCGCCAGCAGCTTAATACCGGGACAGGGAGCCGAGCAGTACTTC. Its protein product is CASSLIPGQGAEQYF.

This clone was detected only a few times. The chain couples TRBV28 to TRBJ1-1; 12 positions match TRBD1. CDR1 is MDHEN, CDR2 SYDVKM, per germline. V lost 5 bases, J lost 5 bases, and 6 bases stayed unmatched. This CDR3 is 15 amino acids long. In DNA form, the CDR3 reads TGTGCCAGCAGTGCCGGGACAGGGGGCAGGACTGAAGCTTTCTTT. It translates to CASSAGTGGRTEAFF.

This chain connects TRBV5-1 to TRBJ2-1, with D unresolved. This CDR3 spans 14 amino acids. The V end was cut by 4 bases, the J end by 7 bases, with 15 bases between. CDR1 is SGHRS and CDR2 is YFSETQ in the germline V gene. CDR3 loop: CASSPRTGKNEQFF. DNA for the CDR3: TGCGCCAGCAGCCCCCGAACGGGTAAAAATGAGCAGTTCTTC. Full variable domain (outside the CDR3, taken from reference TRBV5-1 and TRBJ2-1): KAGVTQTPRYLIKTRGQQVTLSCSPISGHRSVSWYQQTPGQGLQFLFEYFSETQRNKGNFPGRFSGRQFSNSRSEMNVSTLELGDSALYLCASSPRTGKNEQFFGPGTRLTVL.

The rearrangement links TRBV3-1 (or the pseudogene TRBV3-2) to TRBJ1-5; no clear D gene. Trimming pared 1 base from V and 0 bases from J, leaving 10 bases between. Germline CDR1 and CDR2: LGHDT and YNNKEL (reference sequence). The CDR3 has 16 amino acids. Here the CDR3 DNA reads TGTGCCAGCAGCCAAGGAGGGCCATATAGCAATCAGCCCCAGCATTTT. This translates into CASSQGGPYSNQPQHF.

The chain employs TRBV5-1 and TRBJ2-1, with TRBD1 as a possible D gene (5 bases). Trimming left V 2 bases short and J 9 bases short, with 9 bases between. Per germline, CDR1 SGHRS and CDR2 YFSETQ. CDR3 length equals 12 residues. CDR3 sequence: CASSLVRAEQFF. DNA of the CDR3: TGCGCCAGCAGCTTAGTCAGGGCTGAGCAGTTCTTC. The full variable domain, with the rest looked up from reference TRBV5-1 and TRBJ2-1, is KAGVTQTPRYLIKTRGQQVTLSCSPISGHRSVSWYQQTPGQGLQFLFEYFSETQRNKGNFPGRFSGRQFSNSRSEMNVSTLELGDSALYLCASSLVRAEQFFGPGTRLTVL.

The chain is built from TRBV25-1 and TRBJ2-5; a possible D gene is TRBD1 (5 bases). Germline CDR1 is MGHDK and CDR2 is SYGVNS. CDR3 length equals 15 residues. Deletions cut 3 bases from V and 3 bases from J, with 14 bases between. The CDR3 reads CASSDTRQKKETQYF. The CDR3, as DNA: TGTGCCAGCAGTGATACCCGACAGAAAAAAGAGACCCAGTACTTC.